The 18 T cell receptor beta chains below were found in one sample sequenced in a study of patients and donors after allogeneic stem cell transplantation. TCRdb reprocessed the RT-PCR reads via MiXCR and lists one record per CDR3 protein. The sample consists of roughly 880,000 distinct CDR3 sequences, approximately 19% of them appearing once. Sequenced input: blood, either unsorted or a sorted T cell fraction (not recorded which). The receptors were sampled from a human donor who was either an allogeneic HSCT recipient or a stem cell or donor lymphocyte infusion donor (not recorded which). It is not recorded whose cells these are; they may come from a transplant donor.

The chain recombines TRBV5-1 with TRBJ2-1, with 9 nucleotides matching TRBD2. J lost 0 bases, V lost 0 bases, and 4 bases had no gene match. The length of the CDR3 is 17 residues. Germline CDR1 reads SGHRS; CDR2 reads YFSETQ. For the CDR3, the DNA is TGCGCCAGCAGCTTGGCCTTACTAGCGGGCTCCTACAATGAGCAGTTCTTC. This translates into CASSLALLAGSYNEQFF. Using reference TRBV5-1 and TRBJ2-1 for the parts outside the CDR3, the full variable domain is KAGVTQTPRYLIKTRGQQVTLSCSPISGHRSVSWYQQTPGQGLQFLFEYFSETQRNKGNFPGRFSGRQFSNSRSEMNVSTLELGDSALYLCASSLALLAGSYNEQFFGPGTRLTVL.

In this sample, this clonotype turned up a few times. The chain couples TRBV18 to TRBJ2-1, with D perhaps TRBD2 (5 bases). Per the germline V gene, CDR1 is KGHSH and CDR2 is LQKENI. The CDR3 is made up of 15 amino acids. V was clipped by 2 bases and J by 10 bases, with 18 bases between them. The CDR3 bases are TGTGCCAGCTCACCAGCTAGCCCCGCCCCGATGGAGCAGTTCTTC. It is translated as CASSPASPAPMEQFF.

This clonotype was seen ten or more times. The gene calls are TRBV20-1 and TRBJ2-7; 9 bases agree with TRBD2. J lost 4 bases, V lost 3 bases, and 4 bases had no gene match. This CDR3 has 13 amino acids. Germline CDR1 DFQATT, CDR2 SNEGSKA (reference sequence). CDR3 DNA sequence: TGCAGTGCTAGGGCTAGCGGGATTTACGAGCAGTACTTC. This gives the protein CSARASGIYEQYF.

This clonotype was counted only a few times. The chain carries TRBV4-1 and TRBJ2-7, with D possibly matching TRBD1 (6 bases). The CDR3 sequence is 14 residues long. V was shortened by 2 bases and J by 4 bases, with 12 bases between the two germline ends. Germline values: CDR1 MGHRA, CDR2 YSYEKL. The CDR3 sequence: CASSQLDRVYEQYF. CDR3 in DNA: TGCGCCAGCAGCCAATTGGACAGAGTATACGAGCAGTACTTC.

The rearrangement links TRBV4-2 to TRBJ1-6; 9 nucleotides agree with TRBD1. CDR1 and CDR2 from the germline V gene are LGHNA and YNFKEQ. The junction had 10 bases not matched to a gene; V was cut back by 0 bases and J by 7 bases. This CDR3 region has 18 residues. The CDR3 protein is CASSQDPPQGARNSPLHF. In DNA form, the CDR3 reads TGTGCCAGCAGCCAAGATCCCCCACAGGGGGCACGGAATTCACCCCTCCACTTT.

The rearrangement links TRBV20-1 to TRBJ2-2; the match to TRBD1 covers 7 bases. This CDR3 contains 16 residues. The ends lost 6 bases at V and 9 bases at J; junction bases unmatched: 19. Germline V gives CDR1 DFQATT, CDR2 SNEGSKA (reference sequence). The CDR3 here is CSAPHTRDSPYRELFF. The CDR3 DNA follows: TGCAGTGCCCCCCACACCCGGGACAGTCCTTATCGGGAGCTGTTTTTT.

The V and J genes are TRBV30 and TRBJ1-1; D remains ambiguous. With 1 base removed from V and 0 bases from J, the gap between germline ends came to 15 bases. The CDR3 has 16 amino acids. In germline, CDR1 is GTSNPN, CDR2 SVGIG (reference sequence). CDR3 bases: TGTGCCTGGAGTGGACCCGGTCGGACCATGAACACTGAAGCTTTCTTT. This gives the protein CAWSGPGRTMNTEAFF.

This clonotype was counted between two and nine times. This chain links TRBV5-5 with TRBJ2-7; a possible D gene is TRBD1 (6 bases). The CDR3 consists of 15 residues. Germline-derived CDR1 and CDR2 are SGHKS and YYEKEE (reference sequence). V lost 3 bases and J 2 bases, leaving 15 bases between the germline ends. DNA of the CDR3: TGTGCCAGCAGCTCATTACCGGACAGTGCCTACGAGCAGTACTTC. This sequence encodes CASSSLPDSAYEQYF.

The CDR3 protein is CASSVDRRSWRMYQETQYF. For the CDR3, the DNA is TGTGCCAGCAGCGTAGATAGGCGGTCGTGGCGGATGTACCAAGAGACCCAGTACTTC. J is TRBJ2-5 and V is TRBV9; the D is unclear. Trimming shortened V by 0 bases and J by 0 bases, and 21 bases separated the two germline ends. Germline CDR1 is SGDLS and CDR2 is YYNGEE. The CDR3 is 19 amino acids.

The V gene is TRBV5-1, the J gene TRBJ2-2; 13 bases fit TRBD2. In germline, CDR1 is SGHRS, CDR2 YFSETQ. V gave up 4 bases and J gave up 2 bases; unmatched junction bases: 2. The CDR3 covers 16 residues. The CDR3 region is CASSGLAGDNTGELFF. The DNA of the CDR3 is TGCGCCAGCAGCGGACTAGCGGGGGATAACACCGGGGAGCTGTTTTTT.

The rearrangement links TRBV18 to TRBJ2-7, with D perhaps being TRBD1 or TRBD2 (5 bases each). CDR1 is KGHSH and CDR2 is LQKENI in the germline V gene. The germline V and J ends were trimmed by 2 bases and 2 bases, with 16 bases remaining between them. There are 16 residues in the CDR3. Here the CDR3 DNA reads TGTGCCAGCTCACCAAGAGGGGACCGCCTTACCTACGAGCAGTACTTC. Amino acid sequence: CASSPRGDRLTYEQYF.

This chain links TRBV29-1 with TRBJ2-7; 9 bases map to TRBD2. CDR1 SQVTM and CDR2 ANQGSEA come from the germline V gene. The CDR3 has 13 residues. The V segment lost 7 bases and the J segment 4 bases; nucleotides outside the gene matches: 8. The DNA of the CDR3 is TGCAGCGCCATAAGTAGCGGGGGATACGAGCAGTACTTC. This sequence encodes CSAISSGGYEQYF.

This clonotype came up a few times. This chain links TRBV13 with TRBJ2-2; D not resolved. Trimming left V 5 bases short and J 4 bases short, with 11 bases between. Looked up from germline, CDR1 is PRHDT and CDR2 is FYEKMQ (reference sequence). The CDR3 is 14 residues long. This chain's CDR3 is CASSLPSVTGELFF. CDR3 coding DNA: TGTGCCAGCAGCCTCCCCTCGGTCACCGGGGAGCTGTTTTTT.

This clonotype was observed a handful of times. DNA for the CDR3: TGCAGTGCTAGCGGGGTCAGCGATCGGGGTACGCAGTATTTT. Amino acid sequence: CSASGVSDRGTQYF. This chain links TRBV20-1 with TRBJ2-3; possibly TRBD2 for D (5 bases). CDR1 and CDR2 from the germline V gene are DFQATT and SNEGSKA (reference sequence). The CDR3 runs 14 residues. With 3 bases removed from V and 8 bases from J, the gap between germline ends came to 18 bases.

This chain uses TRBV7-8 with TRBJ2-4; perhaps D is TRBD1 or TRBD2 (5 bases each). This CDR3 is built from 15 residues. Trimming took off 1 base at V and 9 bases at J, with 16 bases between the two ends. Germline V gene lookup returns CDR1 SGHVS and CDR2 FQNEAQ. CDR3 nucleotide sequence: TGTGCCAGCAGCTTAGATCCGGGACCAAAGGTCATTCAGTACTTC. Protein: CASSLDPGPKVIQYF.

Concerning this clonotype itself: Likely a read error: the CDR3 ends without its conserved phenylalanine or tryptophan. This sequence joins TRBV7-8 and TRBJ1-5; TRBD1 matches 7 bases. The germline V gene has CDR1 SGHVS and CDR2 FQNEAQ. V was clipped by 1 base and J by 7 bases; unmatched bases: 7. This CDR3 has 15 amino acids. CDR3 DNA: TGTGCCAGCAGCTTAGAAGGAGGGGGCGAGCAGCCCCAGCATCTT. Its translation: CASSLEGGGEQPQHL.

In its sample, this clonotype was seen a few times. This chain joins TRBV4-3 and TRBJ2-5; D is unclear. CDR3 length: 13 residues. V was pared by 1 base and J by 5 bases, with 8 bases between. Germline V lookup: CDR1 LGHNA, CDR2 YSLEER. The CDR3 bases are TGCGCCAGCAGCCAAGGAGTTGAGGAGACCCAGTACTTC. It yields the protein CASSQGVEETQYF.

This clonotype has a count of ten or more. J is TRBJ1-2 and V is TRBV27; 8 bases match TRBD1. J was trimmed by 6 bases and V by 5 bases; bases with no gene match: 5. This CDR3 region has 13 residues. Per the germline V gene, CDR1 is MNHEY and CDR2 is SMNVEV (reference sequence). The CDR3: CASSPRTGNGYTF. DNA for the CDR3: TGTGCCAGCAGTCCTCGGACAGGGAATGGCTACACCTTC.